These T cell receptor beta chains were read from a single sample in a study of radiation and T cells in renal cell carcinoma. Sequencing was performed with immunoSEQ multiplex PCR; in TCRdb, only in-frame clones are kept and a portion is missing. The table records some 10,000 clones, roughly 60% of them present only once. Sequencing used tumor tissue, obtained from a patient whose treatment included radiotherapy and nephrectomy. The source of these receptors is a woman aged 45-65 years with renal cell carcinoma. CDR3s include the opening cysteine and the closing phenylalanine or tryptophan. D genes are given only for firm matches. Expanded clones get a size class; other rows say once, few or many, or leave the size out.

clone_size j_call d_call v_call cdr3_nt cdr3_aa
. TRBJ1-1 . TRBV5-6 TGTGCCAGCAGCTCCGGGACATTCGGCACTGAAGCTTTCTTT CASSSGTFGTEAFF
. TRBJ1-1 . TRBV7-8 TGTGCCAGCAGCCAAGACCTGGGCAGGGTGCCTGAAGCTTTCTTT CASSQDLGRVPEAFF
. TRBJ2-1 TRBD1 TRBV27 TGTGCCACCAAACGAACAGGGGGCTTCAATGAGCAGTTCTTC CATKRTGGFNEQFF
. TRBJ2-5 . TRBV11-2 TGTGCCAGCAGCTTAGGGACCAGGGGGGGCCAAGAGACCCAGTACTTC CASSLGTRGGQETQYF
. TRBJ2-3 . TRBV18 TGTGCCAGCTCACCTTCGGACGAGAGCACAGATACGCAGTATTTT CASSPSDESTDTQYF
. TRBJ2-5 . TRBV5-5 TGTGCCAGCAGCTCCATTGCAGGGGGGTTGGTCAGGGAGACCCAGTACTTC CASSSIAGGLVRETQYF
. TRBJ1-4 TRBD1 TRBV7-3 TGTGCCAGCAGCTCAGGGACAGGGCGGGGTGAAAAACTGTTTTTT CASSSGTGRGEKLFF
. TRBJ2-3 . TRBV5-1 TGCGCCAGCAGCTTGCGGGCGATGAGGGGGGCTAGCACAGATACGCAGTATTTT CASSLRAMRGASTDTQYF
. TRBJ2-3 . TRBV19 TGTGCCAGTAGTATTTCCCCTTTCGCAGATACGCAGTATTTT CASSISPFADTQYF
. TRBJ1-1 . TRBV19 TGTGCCAGTAGTATCACGGGGTTAATGAACACTGAAGCTTTCTTT CASSITGLMNTEAFF
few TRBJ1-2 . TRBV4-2 TGTGCCAGCAGCCCGGTTCCCTGGTTCTTAGGTGGCTACACCTTC CASSPVPWFLGGYTF
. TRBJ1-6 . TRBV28 TGTGCCAGCAGTTTATACAGTTTGCCCCTCCACTTT CASSLYSLPLHF
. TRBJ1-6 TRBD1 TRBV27 TGTGCCAGCAGTTTATTTCACCCGGGACAGGACCCTTCCACCCTCCACTTT CASSLFHPGQDPSTLHF
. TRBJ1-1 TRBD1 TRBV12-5 TGTGCTAGTGGTCTGGGGACAGGCGAAGCTTTCTTT CASGLGTGEAFF
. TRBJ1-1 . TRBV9 TGTGCCAGCAGCGCCCAGACAGGAGGGACTGAAGCTTTCTTT CASSAQTGGTEAFF
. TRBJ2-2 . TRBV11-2 TGTGCCAGCAGCTGGAACACCGGGGAGCTGTTTTTT CASSWNTGELFF
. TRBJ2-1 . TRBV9 TGTGCCAGCAGCGTAGACTGGAGTGACAATGAGCAGTTCTTC CASSVDWSDNEQFF
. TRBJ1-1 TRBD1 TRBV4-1 TGCGCCAGCAGCCACGGACAGGGGAACACTGAAGCTTTCTTT CASSHGQGNTEAFF
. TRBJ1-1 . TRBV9 TGTGCCAGCAAGAGGGGCAACACTGAAGCTTTCTTT CASKRGNTEAFF
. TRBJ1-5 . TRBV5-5 TGTGCCAGCAGCTTTGGCAGTGATCTCAATCAGCCCCAGCATTTT CASSFGSDLNQPQHF
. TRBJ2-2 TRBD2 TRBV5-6 TGTGCCAGCAGCTTGGGGACCGGGACTAGCTTCACCGGGGAGCTGTTTTTT CASSLGTGTSFTGELFF
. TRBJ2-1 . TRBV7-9 TGTGCCAGCAGCTTAGTAGCGGCCAGGGCGGGTGAGCAGTTCTTC CASSLVAARAGEQFF
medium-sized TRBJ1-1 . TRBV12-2 TGTGCAAGTCGCGCTGACGACCGTCCTCGGAACACTGAAGCTTTCTTT CASRADDRPRNTEAFF